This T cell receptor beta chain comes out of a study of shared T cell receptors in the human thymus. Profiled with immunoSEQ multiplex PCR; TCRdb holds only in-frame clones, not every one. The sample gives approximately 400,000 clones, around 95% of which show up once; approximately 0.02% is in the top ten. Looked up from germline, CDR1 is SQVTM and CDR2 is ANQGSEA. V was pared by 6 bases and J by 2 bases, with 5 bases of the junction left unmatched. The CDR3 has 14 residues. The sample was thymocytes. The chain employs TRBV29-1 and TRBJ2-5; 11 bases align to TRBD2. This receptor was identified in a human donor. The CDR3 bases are TGCAGCGTAACTAGCGGGAGTTGGCAAGAGACCCAGTACTTC. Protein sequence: CSVTSGSWQETQYF.